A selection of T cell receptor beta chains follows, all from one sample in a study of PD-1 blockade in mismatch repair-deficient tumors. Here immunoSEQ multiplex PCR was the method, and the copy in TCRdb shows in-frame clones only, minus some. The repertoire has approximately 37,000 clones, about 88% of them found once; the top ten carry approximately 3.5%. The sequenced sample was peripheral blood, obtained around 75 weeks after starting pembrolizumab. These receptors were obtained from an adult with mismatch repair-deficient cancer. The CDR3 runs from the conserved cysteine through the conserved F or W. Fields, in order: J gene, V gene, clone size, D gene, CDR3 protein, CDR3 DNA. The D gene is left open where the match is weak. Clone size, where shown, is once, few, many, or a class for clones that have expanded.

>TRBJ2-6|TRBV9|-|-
CASSVAKAGPGANVLTF
TGTGCCAGCAGCGTAGCTAAGGCGGGTCCGGGGGCCAACGTCCTGACTTTC
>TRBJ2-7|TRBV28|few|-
CASSPSGGRGEQYF
TGTGCCAGCAGCCCGTCCGGGGGTCGAGGCGAGCAGTACTTC
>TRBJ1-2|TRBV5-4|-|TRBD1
CASSFVRGNGYTF
TGTGCCAGCAGCTTTGTCAGGGGGAACGGCTACACCTTC
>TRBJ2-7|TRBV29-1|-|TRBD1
CSSWDSNYEQYF
TGCAGCTCATGGGACAGCAACTACGAGCAGTACTTC
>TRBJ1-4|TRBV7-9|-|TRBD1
CASSLDDRVSEKLFF
TGTGCCAGCAGCTTAGACGACAGGGTTTCTGAAAAACTGTTTTTT
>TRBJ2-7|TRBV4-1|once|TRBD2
CASSQGPLAGSGEQYF
TGCGCCAGCAGTCAGGGGCCTCTAGCGGGATCCGGCGAGCAGTACTTC
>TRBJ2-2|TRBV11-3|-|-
CASSFQAGKTGELFF
TGTGCCAGCAGCTTCCAAGCAGGGAAGACCGGGGAGCTGTTTTTT
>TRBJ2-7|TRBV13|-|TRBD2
CASSGGSDPASGRPYEQYF
TGTGCCAGCAGCGGTGGGTCGGATCCAGCTAGCGGGCGACCCTACGAGCAGTACTTC
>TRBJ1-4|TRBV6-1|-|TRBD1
CASSATGGGLVTNEKLFF
TGTGCCAGCAGTGCGACAGGGGGCGGATTGGTAACTAATGAAAAACTGTTTTTT
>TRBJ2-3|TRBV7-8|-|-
CASSHRTGRVGDTQYF
TGTGCCAGCAGCCACCGAACAGGGAGGGTAGGAGATACGCAGTATTTT
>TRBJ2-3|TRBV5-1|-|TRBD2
CASSIQLAGEGDTQYF
TGCGCCAGCAGCATCCAACTAGCGGGAGAAGGAGATACGCAGTATTTT
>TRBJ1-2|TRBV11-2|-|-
CASRGERTNYGYTF
TGTGCCAGCAGGGGGGAGAGGACTAACTATGGCTACACCTTC
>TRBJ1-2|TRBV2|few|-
CASRGEYGYTF
TGTGCCAGCAGGGGGGAGTATGGCTACACCTTC
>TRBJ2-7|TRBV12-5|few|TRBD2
CASGLETSGILHEQYF
TGTGCTAGTGGTTTGGAGACTAGCGGGATTCTCCACGAGCAGTACTTC
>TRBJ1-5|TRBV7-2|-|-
CASSLLAGNSNQPQHF
TGTGCCAGCAGCTTACTTGCCGGCAATAGCAATCAGCCCCAGCATTTT
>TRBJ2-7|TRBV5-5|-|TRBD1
CASSSLGDRGLEQYF
TGTGCCAGCAGCTCGCTCGGAGACAGGGGGCTCGAGCAGTACTTC
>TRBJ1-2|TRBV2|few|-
CASGRDYGYTF
TGTGCCAGCGGGAGGGACTATGGCTACACCTTC
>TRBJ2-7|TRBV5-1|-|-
CASSLAGRADLGEQYF
TGCGCCAGCAGCTTGGCCGGGCGGGCCGATTTGGGCGAGCAGTACTTC
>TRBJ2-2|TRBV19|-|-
CASSPRRQTGTGELFF
TGTGCCAGTAGTCCACGTAGGCAGACGGGTACCGGGGAGCTGTTTTTT
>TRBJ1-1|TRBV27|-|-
CASSLDWNTEAFF
TGTGCCAGCAGCCTTGACTGGAACACTGAAGCTTTCTTT
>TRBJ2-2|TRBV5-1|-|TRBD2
CASSQTPGTSSGELFF
TGCGCCAGCAGCCAAACCCCCGGGACTAGCAGCGGGGAGCTGTTTTTT
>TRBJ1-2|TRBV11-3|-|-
CASSSMSPGGYTF
TGTGCCAGCAGCTCAATGTCACCCGGTGGCTACACCTTC